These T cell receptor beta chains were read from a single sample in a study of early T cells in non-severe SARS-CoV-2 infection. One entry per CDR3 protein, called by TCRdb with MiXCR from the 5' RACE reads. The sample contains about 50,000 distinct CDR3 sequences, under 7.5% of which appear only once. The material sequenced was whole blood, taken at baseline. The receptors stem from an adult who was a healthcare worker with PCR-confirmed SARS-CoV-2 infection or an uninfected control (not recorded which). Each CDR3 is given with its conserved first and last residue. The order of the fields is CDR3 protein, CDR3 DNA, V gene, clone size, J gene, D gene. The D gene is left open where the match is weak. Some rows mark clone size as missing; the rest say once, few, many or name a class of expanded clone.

CDR3 protein: CASSLSGVHEQFF; CDR3 DNA: TGTGCCAGCAGCTTAAGCGGGGTCCATGAGCAGTTCTTC; V gene: TRBV7-9; clone size: few; J gene: TRBJ2-1; D gene: TRBD2
CDR3 protein: CSAEGLAGSSYNEQFF; CDR3 DNA: TGCAGCGCCGAGGGACTAGCGGGCAGCTCCTACAATGAGCAGTTCTTC; V gene: TRBV29-1; clone size: few; J gene: TRBJ2-1; D gene: TRBD2
CDR3 protein: CASSLVGPTHNEQFF; CDR3 DNA: TGTGCCAGCAGCTTAGTAGGGCCAACCCACAATGAGCAGTTCTTC; V gene: TRBV7-2; clone size: many; J gene: TRBJ2-1; D gene: NA
CDR3 protein: CASSDLRGVTDTQYF; CDR3 DNA: TGTGCCAGCAGCGACCTCCGAGGGGTAACAGATACGCAGTATTTT; V gene: TRBV7-8; clone size: NA; J gene: TRBJ2-3; D gene: NA
CDR3 protein: CASSSDGTRASYEQYF; CDR3 DNA: TGTGCCAGTAGCTCGGACGGGACTAGAGCCTCCTACGAGCAGTACTTC; V gene: TRBV19; clone size: NA; J gene: TRBJ2-7; D gene: TRBD2
CDR3 protein: CASSPGGGETQYF; CDR3 DNA: TGCGCCAGCAGCCCTGGTGGGGGAGAGACCCAGTACTTC; V gene: TRBV5-1; clone size: NA; J gene: TRBJ2-5; D gene: NA
CDR3 protein: CASSQTPRGSPQETQYF; CDR3 DNA: TGTGCCAGCAGCCAGACCCCGCGGGGGTCGCCACAAGAGACCCAGTACTTC; V gene: TRBV4-2; clone size: few; J gene: TRBJ2-5; D gene: TRBD2
CDR3 protein: CASSLATLAGGEREQFF; CDR3 DNA: TGCGCCAGCAGCTTGGCCACACTAGCGGGAGGCGAAAGGGAGCAGTTCTTC; V gene: TRBV5-1; clone size: few; J gene: TRBJ2-1; D gene: TRBD2
CDR3 protein: CASSQLAGGQVEQFF; CDR3 DNA: TGTGCCAGCAGTCAACTAGCGGGAGGGCAGGTTGAGCAGTTCTTC; V gene: TRBV28; clone size: NA; J gene: TRBJ2-1; D gene: TRBD2
CDR3 protein: CASSRRGQGSGGELFF; CDR3 DNA: TGTGCCAGCAGCAGAAGAGGACAGGGGTCGGGTGGGGAGCTGTTTTTT; V gene: TRBV7-6; clone size: many; J gene: TRBJ2-2; D gene: TRBD1
CDR3 protein: CASSKGWEKLFF; CDR3 DNA: TGTGCCAGCAGTAAAGGATGGGAAAAACTGTTTTTT; V gene: TRBV2; clone size: NA; J gene: TRBJ1-4; D gene: NA
CDR3 protein: CASRRDRGRQETQYF; CDR3 DNA: TGTGCCAGCAGACGGGACAGGGGTAGGCAAGAGACCCAGTACTTC; V gene: TRBV6-1; clone size: many; J gene: TRBJ2-5; D gene: TRBD1
CDR3 protein: CASSYSGLSGGYEQYF; CDR3 DNA: TGTGCCAGCAGTTACTCAGGGCTCAGCGGTGGGTACGAGCAGTACTTC; V gene: TRBV6-6; clone size: many; J gene: TRBJ2-7; D gene: NA
CDR3 protein: CAIKGQGENQPQHF; CDR3 DNA: TGTGCCATCAAGGGACAGGGGGAGAATCAGCCCCAGCATTTT; V gene: TRBV10-3; clone size: few; J gene: TRBJ1-5; D gene: TRBD1
CDR3 protein: CASRQASGGAYEQYF; CDR3 DNA: TGTGCCAGCAGACAAGCGTCAGGGGGAGCCTACGAGCAGTACTTC; V gene: TRBV6-1; clone size: few; J gene: TRBJ2-7; D gene: TRBD1
CDR3 protein: CASSPTGIYGYTF; CDR3 DNA: TGTGCCAGCAGCCCGACAGGGATCTATGGCTACACCTTC; V gene: TRBV5-6; clone size: NA; J gene: TRBJ1-2; D gene: TRBD1
CDR3 protein: CASSLFSVKAATNEKLFF; CDR3 DNA: TGTGCCAGCAGTTTATTCAGCGTTAAGGCTGCAACTAATGAAAAACTGTTTTTT; V gene: TRBV28; clone size: NA; J gene: TRBJ1-4; D gene: NA
CDR3 protein: CASSQKGRGTEAFF; CDR3 DNA: TGTGCCAGCAGCCAGAAGGGGCGGGGCACTGAAGCTTTCTTT; V gene: TRBV3-1; clone size: few; J gene: TRBJ1-1; D gene: NA
CDR3 protein: CASSFPSGRTDTQYF; CDR3 DNA: TGTGCCAGCAGCTTCCCGTCGGGGCGCACAGATACGCAGTATTTT; V gene: TRBV7-9; clone size: many; J gene: TRBJ2-3; D gene: NA
CDR3 protein: CAISESGLAGREQFF; CDR3 DNA: TGTGCCATCAGTGAGTCGGGACTAGCGGGACGTGAGCAGTTCTTC; V gene: TRBV10-3; clone size: NA; J gene: TRBJ2-1; D gene: TRBD2
CDR3 protein: CATSAISGASYNEQFF; CDR3 DNA: TGTGCCACCAGTGCTATTAGCGGGGCGTCCTACAATGAGCAGTTCTTC; V gene: TRBV24-1; clone size: many; J gene: TRBJ2-1; D gene: TRBD2
CDR3 protein: CASSQDLSVPNYGYTF; CDR3 DNA: TGCGCCAGCAGCCAAGATCTCTCGGTTCCCAACTATGGCTACACCTTC; V gene: TRBV4-3; clone size: many; J gene: TRBJ1-2; D gene: NA
CDR3 protein: CASRGNTDTQYF; CDR3 DNA: TGTGCCAGCAGGGGGAACACAGATACGCAGTATTTT; V gene: TRBV27; clone size: NA; J gene: TRBJ2-3; D gene: NA
CDR3 protein: CASSLAQGTSREQFF; CDR3 DNA: TGTGCCAGCAGCTTAGCTCAAGGGACTAGTCGTGAGCAGTTCTTC; V gene: TRBV11-1; clone size: few; J gene: TRBJ2-1; D gene: TRBD2
CDR3 protein: CSVIQVNTEAFF; CDR3 DNA: TGCAGCGTCATACAGGTGAACACTGAAGCTTTCTTT; V gene: TRBV29-1; clone size: many; J gene: TRBJ1-1; D gene: NA
CDR3 protein: CASRMSRDWPYEQYF; CDR3 DNA: TGTGCCAGCAGGATGAGCCGGGACTGGCCCTACGAGCAGTACTTC; V gene: TRBV27; clone size: few; J gene: TRBJ2-7; D gene: NA
CDR3 protein: CSAKNVWTRGISGANVLTF; CDR3 DNA: TGCAGTGCCAAAAACGTATGGACAAGGGGTATCTCTGGGGCCAACGTCCTGACTTTC; V gene: TRBV20-1; clone size: many; J gene: TRBJ2-6; D gene: NA
CDR3 protein: CSASSGGYEQYF; CDR3 DNA: TGCAGTGCTAGTTCCGGTGGATACGAGCAGTACTTC; V gene: TRBV20-1; clone size: many; J gene: TRBJ2-7; D gene: NA
CDR3 protein: CASSRQGGQETQYF; CDR3 DNA: TGTGCCAGCAGCCGACAGGGGGGACAAGAGACCCAGTACTTC; V gene: TRBV7-9; clone size: many; J gene: TRBJ2-5; D gene: TRBD1
CDR3 protein: CASSVAMRGTEAFF; CDR3 DNA: TGTGCCAGCAGCGTAGCTATGAGGGGCACTGAAGCTTTCTTT; V gene: TRBV9; clone size: few; J gene: TRBJ1-1; D gene: NA
CDR3 protein: CASKVVSGGNYGYTF; CDR3 DNA: TGTGCCAGCAAAGTGGTATCAGGGGGAAACTATGGCTACACCTTC; V gene: TRBV6-1; clone size: many; J gene: TRBJ1-2; D gene: TRBD1
CDR3 protein: CSAGTGVRTSGTYEQYF; CDR3 DNA: TGCAGCGCCGGGACAGGGGTAAGGACTAGCGGGACTTACGAGCAGTACTTC; V gene: TRBV29-1; clone size: many; J gene: TRBJ2-7; D gene: TRBD2
CDR3 protein: CASRKLRDRPKNTGELFF; CDR3 DNA: TGTGCCAGCAGAAAACTACGGGACCGACCGAAGAACACCGGGGAGCTGTTTTTT; V gene: TRBV28; clone size: many; J gene: TRBJ2-2; D gene: NA
CDR3 protein: CASSTVDSNSPLHF; CDR3 DNA: TGTGCCAGTAGTACAGTGGACAGCAATTCACCCCTCCACTTT; V gene: TRBV19; clone size: NA; J gene: TRBJ1-6; D gene: NA
CDR3 protein: CASRLAGGPGEQFF; CDR3 DNA: TGTGCCAGCAGGCTAGCGGGAGGGCCGGGTGAGCAGTTCTTC; V gene: TRBV2; clone size: many; J gene: TRBJ2-1; D gene: TRBD2
CDR3 protein: CASSEAGLATNEKLFF; CDR3 DNA: TGTGCCAGCAGTGAGGCAGGGCTTGCAACTAATGAAAAACTGTTTTTT; V gene: TRBV6-1; clone size: many; J gene: TRBJ1-4; D gene: NA
CDR3 protein: CASSWGRLNSPLHF; CDR3 DNA: TGCGCCAGCAGCTGGGGACGTCTTAATTCACCCCTCCACTTT; V gene: TRBV5-1; clone size: few; J gene: TRBJ1-6; D gene: NA
CDR3 protein: CASRGGPADTQYF; CDR3 DNA: TGTGCCAGCAGAGGGGGGCCCGCAGATACGCAGTATTTT; V gene: TRBV6-5; clone size: NA; J gene: TRBJ2-3; D gene: NA
CDR3 protein: CASSWAGHPGETQYF; CDR3 DNA: TGTGCCAGCAGCTGGGCGGGACACCCAGGGGAGACCCAGTACTTC; V gene: TRBV7-3; clone size: many; J gene: TRBJ2-5; D gene: NA
CDR3 protein: CASSEPNTGGPNTDTQYF; CDR3 DNA: TGTGCCAGCAGCGAGCCAAACACAGGGGGTCCTAACACAGATACGCAGTATTTT; V gene: TRBV7-3; clone size: NA; J gene: TRBJ2-3; D gene: TRBD1
CDR3 protein: CASTLGFYEQFF; CDR3 DNA: TGTGCCAGCACCTTGGGGTTTTATGAGCAGTTCTTC; V gene: TRBV28; clone size: few; J gene: TRBJ2-1; D gene: NA
CDR3 protein: CASSLGLGTDTQYF; CDR3 DNA: TGTGCCAGCAGCTTAGGTTTAGGCACAGATACGCAGTATTTT; V gene: TRBV11-2; clone size: many; J gene: TRBJ2-3; D gene: NA
CDR3 protein: CASSSGTGGFSSYEQYF; CDR3 DNA: TGTGCCAGCAGTTCCGGGACAGGGGGATTCAGCTCCTACGAGCAGTACTTC; V gene: TRBV6-6; clone size: few; J gene: TRBJ2-7; D gene: TRBD1
CDR3 protein: CASSPDSTDTQYF; CDR3 DNA: TGTGCCAGCAGTCCGGACAGCACAGATACGCAGTATTTT; V gene: TRBV12-3/TRBV12-4; clone size: NA; J gene: TRBJ2-3; D gene: NA
CDR3 protein: CASSPLAGIGELFF; CDR3 DNA: TGTGCCAGCAGCCCCCTGGCCGGGATCGGGGAGCTGTTTTTT; V gene: TRBV7-3; clone size: many; J gene: TRBJ2-2; D gene: NA
CDR3 protein: CASSQVEGARADTQYF; CDR3 DNA: TGCGCCAGCAGCCAAGTGGAGGGAGCGAGGGCAGATACGCAGTATTTT; V gene: TRBV4-3; clone size: few; J gene: TRBJ2-3; D gene: NA
CDR3 protein: CASSPPQGQETQYF; CDR3 DNA: TGTGCCAGCTCACCACCTCAGGGCCAAGAGACCCAGTACTTC; V gene: TRBV18; clone size: many; J gene: TRBJ2-5; D gene: NA
CDR3 protein: CASSPPGGTNYNEQFF; CDR3 DNA: TGTGCCAGCAGCCCACCGGGAGGGACAAACTACAATGAGCAGTTCTTC; V gene: TRBV9; clone size: few; J gene: TRBJ2-1; D gene: TRBD2
CDR3 protein: CSVVRSGSSPEQFF; CDR3 DNA: TGCAGCGTTGTTAGGAGCGGGAGTAGCCCTGAGCAGTTCTTC; V gene: TRBV29-1; clone size: NA; J gene: TRBJ2-1; D gene: TRBD2
CDR3 protein: CASSFLDKGNTEAFF; CDR3 DNA: TGTGCCAGCAGCTTTCTGGACAAGGGAAACACTGAAGCTTTCTTT; V gene: TRBV7-2; clone size: many; J gene: TRBJ1-1; D gene: NA
CDR3 protein: CASSPRKYEQYF; CDR3 DNA: TGTGCCAGCAGTCCGCGGAAATACGAGCAGTACTTC; V gene: TRBV27; clone size: many; J gene: TRBJ2-7; D gene: NA
CDR3 protein: CASSLGPLQPHGYTF; CDR3 DNA: TGTGCCAGCAGTTTAGGACCTCTCCAGCCCCATGGCTACACCTTC; V gene: TRBV12-3/TRBV12-4; clone size: many; J gene: TRBJ1-2; D gene: NA
CDR3 protein: CASSSGLAGYEQYF; CDR3 DNA: TGTGCCAGCAGTTCGGGACTAGCGGGCTACGAGCAGTACTTC; V gene: TRBV28; clone size: NA; J gene: TRBJ2-7; D gene: TRBD2
CDR3 protein: CASSLGDNSPLHF; CDR3 DNA: TGTGCCAGCAGCTTGGGGGACAATTCACCCCTCCACTTT; V gene: TRBV5-4; clone size: many; J gene: TRBJ1-6; D gene: NA
CDR3 protein: CASSFLSAGELFF; CDR3 DNA: TGTGCCAGCAGCTTTCTTTCCGCCGGGGAGCTGTTTTTT; V gene: TRBV7-6; clone size: few; J gene: TRBJ2-2; D gene: NA
CDR3 protein: CASRGRPQETQYF; CDR3 DNA: TGTGCCAGCAGGGGGCGGCCCCAAGAGACCCAGTACTTC; V gene: TRBV12-3/TRBV12-4; clone size: many; J gene: TRBJ2-5; D gene: NA
CDR3 protein: CASSQEGYGGGHEQYF; CDR3 DNA: TGCGCCAGCAGCCAAGAGGGCTACGGGGGGGGCCACGAGCAGTACTTC; V gene: TRBV4-3; clone size: medium-sized; J gene: TRBJ2-7; D gene: TRBD2
CDR3 protein: CASKTGANYGYTF; CDR3 DNA: TGTGCCAGCAAGACAGGGGCTAACTATGGCTACACCTTC; V gene: TRBV28; clone size: few; J gene: TRBJ1-2; D gene: TRBD1
CDR3 protein: CASSEIRDYGYTF; CDR3 DNA: TGTGCCAGTAGTGAGATCCGAGACTATGGCTACACCTTC; V gene: TRBV19; clone size: NA; J gene: TRBJ1-2; D gene: NA